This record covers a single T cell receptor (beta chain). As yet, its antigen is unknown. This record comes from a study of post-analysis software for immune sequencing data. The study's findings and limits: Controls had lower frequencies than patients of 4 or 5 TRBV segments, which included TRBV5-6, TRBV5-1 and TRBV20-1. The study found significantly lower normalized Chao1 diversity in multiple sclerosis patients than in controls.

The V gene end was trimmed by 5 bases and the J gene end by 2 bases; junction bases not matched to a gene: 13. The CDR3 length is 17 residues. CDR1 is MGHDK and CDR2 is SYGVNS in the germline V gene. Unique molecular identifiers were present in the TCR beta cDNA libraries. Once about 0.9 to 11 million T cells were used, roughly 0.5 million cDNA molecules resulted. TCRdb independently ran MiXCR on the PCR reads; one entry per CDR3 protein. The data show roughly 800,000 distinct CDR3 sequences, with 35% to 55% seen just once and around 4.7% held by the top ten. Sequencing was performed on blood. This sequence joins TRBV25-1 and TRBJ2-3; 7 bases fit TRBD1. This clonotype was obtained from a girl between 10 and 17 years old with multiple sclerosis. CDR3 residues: CASSLRSGQFPTDTQYF. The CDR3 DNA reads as TGTGCCAGCAGTCTTAGGTCGGGACAGTTCCCCACAGATACGCAGTATTTT.